The 6 T cell receptor beta chains reported below all come from one sample, sequenced in a study of technical replicates of blood from a handful of donors. The table came from immunoSEQ multiplex PCR; TCRdb's copy has only in-frame clones and leaves some out. Altogether tens of thousands of clones are present, about nine tenths being singletons, with the ten largest covering over 0.35%. Sequenced material: T cells isolated from PBMCs. The receptors originated from a human donor in good health. Some clones in this sample may be carry-over from other donors' samples.

J is TRBJ2-1 and V is TRBV19, with 11 positions matching TRBD2. The CDR3 covers 19 residues. Germline CDR1 and CDR2: LNHDA and SQIVND (reference sequence). V lost 4 bases to trimming and J lost 5 bases; unmatched junction nucleotides: 16. The CDR3 sequence is CASSTITYSGRAYDNEQFF. CDR3 bases: TGTGCCAGTAGTACGATAACCTATAGCGGGAGGGCCTATGACAATGAGCAGTTCTTC.

Only one count was recorded for this clone. This chain joins TRBV2 and TRBJ1-2; D call uncertain. V gave up 1 base and J gave up 3 bases, with 6 bases separating them. The CDR3 is made up of 13 amino acids. Germline lookup yields CDR1 SNHLY and CDR2 FYNNEI. In DNA form, the CDR3 reads TGTGCCAGCAGTGAAGACAGCTACTATGGCTACACCTTC. Protein: CASSEDSYYGYTF.

The CDR3, as DNA: TGCGCCAGCAGCCAAGGAGGAGCGGGAGGCAGCACAGATACGCAGTATTTT. Translating it yields CASSQGGAGGSTDTQYF. V is TRBV4-1 and J is TRBJ2-3; TRBD2 matches 9 bases. With V trimmed by 1 base and J by 0 bases, 5 bases remained unmatched. Germline V CDR1 and CDR2: MGHRA, YSYEKL. The CDR3 is made up of 17 amino acids.

V is TRBV5-4 and J is TRBJ1-2, with D unresolved. This CDR3 comprises 14 residues. Trimming left V 6 bases short and J 4 bases short, with 16 bases between. CDR1 SGHNT and CDR2 YYREEE come from the germline V gene (reference sequence). This CDR3 reads CASTTSPRGYGYTF. The CDR3 DNA is TGTGCCAGCACCACTTCTCCCCGGGGCTATGGCTACACCTTC.

The chain joins TRBV28 to TRBJ1-3; 10 bases fit TRBD1. Germline assignment: CDR1 MDHEN and CDR2 SYDVKM. J was trimmed by 0 bases and V by 5 bases; bases with no gene match: 13. The CDR3 loop spans 19 amino acids. CDR3 region: CASSTRTGGLLFSGNTIYF. The CDR3 DNA follows: TGTGCCAGCAGTACACGGACAGGGGGACTACTATTCTCTGGAAACACCATATATTTT.

This chain joins TRBV27 and TRBJ2-1, with 8 bases aligning to TRBD2. V shed 2 bases and J 7 bases; nucleotides not matched to a gene: 10. The germline V gene has CDR1 MNHEY and CDR2 SMNVEV (reference sequence). The CDR3 totals 16 residues. CDR3 amino acids: CASSLNGRVSRNEQFF. CDR3 in DNA: TGTGCCAGCAGTTTAAACGGGAGGGTTTCGCGTAATGAGCAGTTCTTC.